This T cell receptor (beta chain) was obtained from a study of cytomegalovirus exposure and HLA in healthy donors. Background on the study: Around 87 million unique TCRs, all from HLA-typed donors, were included in an early release of the data.

Worth noting for this clone: Its specificity is unknown.

General study findings and limits: Among CMV-associated TCR beta chains, most appeared HLA-restricted in a later analysis.

Primers for the PCR totalled 60 Vbeta and 13 Jbeta. The data were produced by immunoSEQ multiplex PCR, yet TCRdb's version contains in-frame clones alone and is incomplete. The sample carries approximately 120,000 clones, over 80% recorded once. V lost 6 bases to trimming and J lost 7 bases, with 19 bases between them. The CDR3 runs 13 residues. Germline-derived CDR1 and CDR2 are SQVTM and ANQGSEA. This sequence was found in a man between 18 and 35 years old in good health and CMV-seropositive. This sequence joins TRBV29-1 and TRBJ2-7; D is possibly TRBD1 (5 bases). Sequenced material: PBMCs. CDR3 sequence: CSVLDTTQGEQYF. The CDR3 bases are TGCAGCGTCCTAGACACTACCCAGGGAGAGCAGTACTTC.